This TCR beta chain appears in the sequencing data of a study of neurological immune-mediated disorders. Study at large: The study included about 34 multiple sclerosis patients, some 31 relapsing-remitting and 3 secondary progressive.

This clonotype came up many times. Its specificity is unknown. The cDNA was generated by 5'RACE with 10-nucleotide random UMIs. Via MiXCR, TCRdb re-called the 5' RACE reads, giving one row per CDR3 protein. The repertoire holds fewer than 65,000 distinct CDR3 sequences, with roughly 4.4% as singletons. V lost 5 bases and J lost 6, with 8 bases in between. This CDR3 contains 12 residues. From germline, CDR1 is SGHAT and CDR2 FQNNGV. Study findings and constraints: HTLV-1-associated myelopathy led in TCR clonal expansion, while multiple sclerosis ranked lowest, below healthy controls.

The V and J genes are TRBV11-2 and TRBJ2-1, with D hard to call. Sequenced material: PBMCs. This sequence was found in a man aged 50-60 years with multiple sclerosis. This chain's CDR3 is CASSTAVNEQFF. The CDR3 DNA sequence: TGTGCCAGCAGCACTGCGGTCAATGAGCAGTTCTTC.